Given below is one TCR beta chain in context. Its cognate antigen is unknown. This sample was taken from a study of cytomegalovirus exposure and HLA in healthy donors. This CDR3 has 13 residues. The germline V and J ends were trimmed by 6 bases and 2 bases, with 8 bases remaining between them. Germline V gene sequence: CDR1 MNHEY, CDR2 SMNVEV (reference sequence). The PCR used 60 Vbeta and 13 Jbeta primers. Data came from immunoSEQ multiplex PCR; TCRdb stores just in-frame clones and leaves some out. Of some 110,000 clones in the sample, 77% are singletons; the top ten hold roughly 5%. Study-level points and caveats: CMV antigen specificity of a few CMV-associated chains was confirmed in vitro.

Sequencing was carried out using PBMCs. The chain has TRBV27 and TRBJ1-3; D is uncertain. This clonotype was obtained from a middle-aged man in good health and CMV-seropositive. The CDR3: CASRLTPGNTIYF. CDR3 nucleotide sequence: TGTGCCAGCAGGTTGACACCTGGAAACACCATATATTTT.